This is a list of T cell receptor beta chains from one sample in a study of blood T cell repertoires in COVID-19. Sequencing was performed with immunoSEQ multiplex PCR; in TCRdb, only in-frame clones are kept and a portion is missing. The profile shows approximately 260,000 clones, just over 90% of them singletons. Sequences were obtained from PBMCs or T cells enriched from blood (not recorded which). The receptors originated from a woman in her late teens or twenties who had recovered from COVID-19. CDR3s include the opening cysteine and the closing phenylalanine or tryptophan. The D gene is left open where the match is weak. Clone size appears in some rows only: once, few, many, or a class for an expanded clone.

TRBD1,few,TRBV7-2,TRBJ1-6,CASSSGQGYSPLHF,TGTGCCAGCAGCTCGGGACAGGGCTATTCACCCCTCCACTTT
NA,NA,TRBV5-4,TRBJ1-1,CASSPEAGMNTEAFF,TGTGCCAGCAGCCCCGAAGCGGGCATGAACACTGAAGCTTTCTTT
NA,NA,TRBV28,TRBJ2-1,CASAGTLAYNEQFF,TGTGCCAGTGCTGGGACATTAGCCTACAATGAGCAGTTCTTC
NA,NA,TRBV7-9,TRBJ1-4,CASSLGRGPNEKLFF,TGTGCCAGCAGCTTAGGTCGGGGTCCTAATGAAAAACTGTTTTTT
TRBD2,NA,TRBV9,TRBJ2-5,CASSLAGGRKETQYF,TGTGCCAGCAGCTTAGCGGGGGGCAGGAAAGAGACCCAGTACTTC
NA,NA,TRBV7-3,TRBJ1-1,CASPTTQGPLQSEAFF,TGTGCCAGCCCTACCACCCAGGGCCCCCTTCAAAGTGAAGCTTTCTTT
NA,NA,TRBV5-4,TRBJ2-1,CASSLYDRLNEQFF,TGTGCCAGCAGCTTGTACGACAGGCTCAATGAGCAGTTCTTC
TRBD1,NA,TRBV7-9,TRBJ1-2,CASSKPGQANYGYTF,TGTGCCAGCAGCAAACCGGGACAGGCCAACTATGGCTACACCTTC
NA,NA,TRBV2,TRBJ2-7,CASSDSGDEQYF,TGTGCCAGCAGTGATTCAGGGGACGAGCAGTACTTC
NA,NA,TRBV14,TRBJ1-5,CASSPDSNQPQHF,TGTGCCAGCAGCCCTGACAGTAATCAGCCCCAGCATTTT